This entry concerns a single T cell receptor (beta chain). V shed 4 bases and J 9 bases; nucleotides not matched to a gene: 21. The CDR3 is 19 residues long. Germline V CDR1 and CDR2: MGHRA, YSYEKL. With no exception, relapse followed autologous stem cell transplantation in all patients, and brentuximab vedotin exposure varied. The entry originates in a study of PD-1 blockade in classical Hodgkin lymphoma. Method: immunoSEQ multiplex PCR; TCRdb's copy keeps in-frame clones and lacks some. The sample records about 61,000 clones, around 91% being singletons. This material consisted of peripheral blood mononuclear cells (PBMCs), taken at baseline. V gene TRBV4-1 combines with J gene TRBJ1-6; 7 bases are shared with TRBD1. This sequence originates from a human donor with classical Hodgkin lymphoma. The CDR3 sequence is CASSPGPGGPMFNGSPLHF. The CDR3 coding sequence is TGCGCCAGCAGCCCAGGCCCAGGGGGGCCCATGTTTAATGGTTCACCCCTCCACTTT.